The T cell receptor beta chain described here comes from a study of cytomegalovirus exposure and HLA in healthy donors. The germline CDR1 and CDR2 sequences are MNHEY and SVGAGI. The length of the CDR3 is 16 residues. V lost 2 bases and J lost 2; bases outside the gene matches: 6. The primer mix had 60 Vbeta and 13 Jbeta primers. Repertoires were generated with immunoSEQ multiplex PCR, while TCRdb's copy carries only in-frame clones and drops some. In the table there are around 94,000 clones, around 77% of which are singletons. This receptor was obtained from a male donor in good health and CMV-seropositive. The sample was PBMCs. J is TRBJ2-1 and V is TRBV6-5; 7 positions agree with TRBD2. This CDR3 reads CASSYGSSGAYNEQFF. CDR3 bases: TGTGCCAGCAGTTACGGGTCTAGCGGCGCCTACAATGAGCAGTTCTTC.